Here is one TCR beta chain with its context. PCR involved 60 Vbeta and 13 Jbeta primers. Libraries were prepared by immunoSEQ multiplex PCR; TCRdb keeps only in-frame clonotypes and omits some of them. The sample gives roughly 160,000 clones, 70% to 90% of which show up once; almost 9.5% is in the top ten. The record originates from a study of cytomegalovirus exposure and HLA in healthy donors. The CDR3 has 14 amino acids. Germline V gives CDR1 SGHRS, CDR2 YFSETQ. The V end was cut by 1 base, the J end by 0 bases, with 8 bases between. The clonotype originates from a man between 18 and 29 years old in good health and CMV-seropositive. The V and J genes are TRBV5-1 and TRBJ2-7; D call uncertain. Sequenced sample: PBMCs. The CDR3, as DNA: TGCGCCAGCAGCTTGTTGCCCAGCTCCTACGAGCAGTACTTC. This gives the protein CASSLLPSSYEQYF.